These 10 T cell receptor beta chains were sequenced from one sample in a study of spatial heterogeneity in lung cancer (dated by TCRdb to the late 2010s). The time point label, read with the paper, signifies: sample taken at primary tumor resection. Without any cell sorting, TCR sequencing was performed on whole RNA extracted either from tumor and nontumor lung tissue or from cryopreserved PBMC samples. The library was prepared using 5' RACE. Sequencing was performed on a NextSeq 500. The public reads were quality trimmed at Q25 with fastp and then assembled into clones with MiXCR by TCRdb, keeping productive beta chains. Every CDR3 protein is listed once, alongside the most common genes and DNA of its rows. This sample lists about 82,000 distinct CDR3 sequences; roughly 12% were detected once. The ten top clones hold approximately 4.6% of the sample. The input for sequencing was PBMCs, taken at surgery. These receptors all come from a male donor with early-stage non-small cell lung cancer.

There are a few counts of this clonotype. The CDR3 loop is CATQGATAEAFF. The CDR3, as DNA: TGTGCCACCCAGGGGGCAACCGCTGAAGCTTTCTTT. This rearrangement joins TRBV28 to TRBJ1-1; TRBD1 matches 8 bases. After removal of 10 bases from V and 6 bases from J, the junction contained 7 bases not matched to a gene. Germline CDR1 MDHEN, CDR2 SYDVKM. The CDR3 sequence is 12 residues long.

The table lists this clonotype with many counts. The J gene is TRBJ2-7, the V gene TRBV5-1; weak D call: TRBD1 (6 bases). CDR1 and CDR2 (germline): SGHRS, YFSETQ. The CDR3 loop spans 13 amino acids. The V and J ends lost 4 bases and 7 bases respectively, with 15 bases between them. CDR3 residues: CASSRDTGREQYF. In nucleotides, the CDR3 is TGCGCCAGCAGCCGGGACACGGGTCGTGAGCAGTACTTC.

This chain joins TRBV29-1 and TRBJ1-5, with a possible D match to TRBD1 (6 bases). The CDR3 consists of 13 residues. In germline, CDR1 is SQVTM, CDR2 ANQGSEA. Between the trimmed V and J ends, which lost 6 bases and 4 bases, there was a span of 13 bases. The CDR3 DNA is TGCAGCGTCGAGACAGGCGGGAATCAGCCCCAGCATTTT. Translated, it gives CSVETGGNQPQHF.

This clonotype came up many times. V is TRBV7-9 and J is TRBJ1-5; perhaps TRBD1 as D (6 bases). The CDR3 sequence is 15 residues long. The germline CDR1 and CDR2 sequences are SEHNR and FQNEAQ (reference sequence). Trimming cost V 6 bases and J 5 bases, with 17 bases left between them. The CDR3 sequence is CASSFEGDPYQPQHF. The CDR3 DNA reads TGTGCCAGCAGTTTCGAGGGGGATCCTTATCAGCCCCAGCATTTT.

CDR3 amino acids: CASSPSGAALGNSPLHF. The DNA for the CDR3 is TGTGCCAGCAGCCCTTCAGGGGCCGCCCTAGGGAATTCACCCCTCCACTTT. This chain joins TRBV7-9 and TRBJ1-6, with D possibly matching TRBD1 (6 bases). Germline V gene data show CDR1 as SEHNR and CDR2 as FQNEAQ (reference sequence). CDR3 length equals 17 residues. Trimming shortened V by 5 bases and J by 7 bases, and 21 bases separated the two germline ends. Together with reference TRBV7-9 and TRBJ1-6, the CDR3 gives the full variable domain: DTGVSQNPRHKITKRGQNVTFRCDPISEHNRLYWYRQTLGQGPEFLTYFQNEAQLEKSRLLSDRFSAERPKGSFSTLEIQRTEQGDSAMYLCASSPSGAALGNSPLHFGNGTRLTVT.

This clonotype was seen a single time. The gene calls are TRBV19 and TRBJ2-7, with a tentative D call TRBD1 (7 bases). Trimming cost V 3 bases and J 4 bases, with 13 bases left between them. From germline, CDR1 is LNHDA and CDR2 SQIVND (reference sequence). This CDR3 is built from 14 residues. DNA of the CDR3: TGTGCCAGTAGTATTACAGGGGCGGGATACGAGCAGTACTTC. Its translation is CASSITGAGYEQYF. Variable domain in full (rest from reference TRBV19 and TRBJ2-7): DGGITQSPKYLFRKEGQNVTLSCEQNLNHDAMYWYRQDPGQGLRLIYYSQIVNDFQKGDIAEGYSVSREKKESFPLTVTSAQKNPTAFYLCASSITGAGYEQYFGPGTRLTVT.

This clonotype showed up just a few times. The chain uses TRBV19 and TRBJ2-2; 10 bases match TRBD1. The CDR3 loop spans 16 amino acids. Germline lookup yields CDR1 LNHDA and CDR2 SQIVND (reference sequence). V lost 6 bases to trimming and J lost 3 bases; unmatched junction nucleotides: 7. The CDR3 coding sequence is TGTGCCAGTAGGAAAGGGACAGGGGATGACACCGGGGAGCTGTTTTTT. Encoded protein: CASRKGTGDDTGELFF.

This clonotype was counted only a few times. The chain has TRBV10-3 and TRBJ1-1, with D maybe TRBD1 (5 bases). With 2 bases removed from V and 8 bases from J, the gap between germline ends came to 12 bases. The CDR3 sequence is 13 residues long. CDR1 and CDR2 (germline): ENHRY, SYGVKD. CDR3 coding DNA: TGTGCCATCAGTGAGGGACACGAACAAGAAGCTTTCTTT. Protein: CAISEGHEQEAFF.

By sample fraction, this clonotype is medium-sized. V and J are TRBV3-1 and TRBJ2-7, with 7 bases lining up with TRBD2. The CDR3 totals 13 residues. From germline, CDR1 is LGHDT and CDR2 YNNKEL (reference sequence). V gave up 4 bases and J gave up 6 bases; unmatched junction bases: 6. The CDR3 DNA sequence: TGTGCCAGCAGCCCACGGGGAGGGTTCGAGCAGTACTTC. Translation gives CASSPRGGFEQYF.

In its sample, this clonotype was seen a few times. The gene calls are TRBV20-1 and TRBJ2-1; no clear D. The CDR3 length is 12 residues. The V and J ends lost 8 bases and 2 bases respectively, with 10 bases between them. Germline CDR1 is DFQATT and CDR2 is SNEGSKA (reference sequence). CDR3 sequence reads: CSLDAAYNEQFF. The CDR3 nucleotides read TGCAGTCTTGATGCGGCCTACAATGAGCAGTTCTTC.